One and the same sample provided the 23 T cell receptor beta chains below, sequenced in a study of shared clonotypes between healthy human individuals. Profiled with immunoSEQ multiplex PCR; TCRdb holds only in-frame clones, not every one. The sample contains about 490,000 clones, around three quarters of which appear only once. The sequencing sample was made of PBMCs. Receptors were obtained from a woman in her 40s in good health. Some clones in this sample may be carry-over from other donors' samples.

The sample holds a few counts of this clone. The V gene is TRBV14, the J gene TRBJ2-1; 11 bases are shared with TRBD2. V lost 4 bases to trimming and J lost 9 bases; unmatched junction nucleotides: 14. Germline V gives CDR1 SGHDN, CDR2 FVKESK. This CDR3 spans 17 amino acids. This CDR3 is CASSRLQLAGVFGEQFF. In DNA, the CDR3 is TGTGCCAGCAGCCGATTACAACTAGCGGGAGTGTTCGGTGAGCAGTTCTTC. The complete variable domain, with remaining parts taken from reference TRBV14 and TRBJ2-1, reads EAGVTQFPSHSVIEKGQTVTLRCDPISGHDNLYWYRRVMGKEIKFLLHFVKESKQDESGMPNNRFLAERTGGTYSTLKVQPAELEDSGVYFCASSRLQLAGVFGEQFFGPGTRLTVL.

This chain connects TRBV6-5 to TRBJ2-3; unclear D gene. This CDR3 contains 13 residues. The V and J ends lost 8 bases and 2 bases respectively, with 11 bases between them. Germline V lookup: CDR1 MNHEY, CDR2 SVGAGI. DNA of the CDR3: TGTGCCAGCGCTTCCCTCGCCACAGATACGCAGTATTTT. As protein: CASASLATDTQYF.

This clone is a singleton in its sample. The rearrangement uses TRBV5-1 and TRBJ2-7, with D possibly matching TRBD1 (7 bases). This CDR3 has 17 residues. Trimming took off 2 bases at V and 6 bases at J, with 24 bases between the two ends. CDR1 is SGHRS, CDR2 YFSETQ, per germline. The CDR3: CASSFGAGTALFVEQYF. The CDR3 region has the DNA TGCGCCAGCAGCTTCGGCGCGGGGACAGCCCTATTTGTCGAGCAGTACTTC.

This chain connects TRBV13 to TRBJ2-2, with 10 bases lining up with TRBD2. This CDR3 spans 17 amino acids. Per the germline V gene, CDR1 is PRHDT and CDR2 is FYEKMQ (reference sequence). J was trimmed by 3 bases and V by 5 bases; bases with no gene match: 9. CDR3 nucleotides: TGTGCCAGCAGCCTAGCGGGAGTCGGCTCTTACACCGGGGAGCTGTTTTTT. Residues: CASSLAGVGSYTGELFF.

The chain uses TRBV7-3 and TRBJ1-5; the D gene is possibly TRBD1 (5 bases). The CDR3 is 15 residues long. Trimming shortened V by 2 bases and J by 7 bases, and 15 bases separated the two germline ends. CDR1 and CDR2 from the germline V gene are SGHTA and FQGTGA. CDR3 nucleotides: TGTGCCAGCAGCTTAGTAGGGACCCAGTGGCAGCCCCAGCATTTT. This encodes CASSLVGTQWQPQHF.

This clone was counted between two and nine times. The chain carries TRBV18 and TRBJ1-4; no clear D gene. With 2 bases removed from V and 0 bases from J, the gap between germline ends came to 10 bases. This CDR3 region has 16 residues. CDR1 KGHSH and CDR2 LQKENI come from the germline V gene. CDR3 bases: TGTGCCAGCTCACCATTTACCGCTACAACTAATGAAAAACTGTTTTTT. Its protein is CASSPFTATTNEKLFF.

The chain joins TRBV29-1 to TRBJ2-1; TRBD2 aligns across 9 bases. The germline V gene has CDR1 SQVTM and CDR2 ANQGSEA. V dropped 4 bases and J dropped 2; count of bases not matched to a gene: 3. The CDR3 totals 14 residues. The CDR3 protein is CSVAASGTYNEQFF. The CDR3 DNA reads TGCAGCGTTGCGGCTAGCGGGACCTACAATGAGCAGTTCTTC.

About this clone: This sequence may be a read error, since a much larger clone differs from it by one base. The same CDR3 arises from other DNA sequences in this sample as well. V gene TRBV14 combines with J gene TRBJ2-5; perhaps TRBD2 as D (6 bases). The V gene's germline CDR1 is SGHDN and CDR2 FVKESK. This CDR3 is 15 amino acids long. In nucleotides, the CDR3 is TGTGCCAGCAGCCAAGATCGGGGGTTTTTGGAGACTCAGTACTTC. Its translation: CASSQDRGFLETQYF.

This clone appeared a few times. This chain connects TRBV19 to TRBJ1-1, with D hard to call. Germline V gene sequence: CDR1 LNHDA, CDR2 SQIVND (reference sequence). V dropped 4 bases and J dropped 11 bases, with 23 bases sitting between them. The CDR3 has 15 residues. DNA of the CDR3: TGTGCCAGTAGTACCCCCGGGCTGGAAAGGGAATCGGCTTTCTTT. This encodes CASSTPGLERESAFF. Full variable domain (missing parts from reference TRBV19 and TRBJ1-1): DGGITQSPKYLFRKEGQNVTLSCEQNLNHDAMYWYRQDPGQGLRLIYYSQIVNDFQKGDIAEGYSVSREKKESFPLTVTSAQKNPTAFYLCASSTPGLERESAFFGQGTRLTVV.

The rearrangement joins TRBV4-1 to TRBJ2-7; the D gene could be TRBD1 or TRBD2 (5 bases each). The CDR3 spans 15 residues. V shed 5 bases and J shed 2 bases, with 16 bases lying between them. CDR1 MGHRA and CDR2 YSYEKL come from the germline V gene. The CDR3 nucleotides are TGCGCCAGCAGCTACCCCGGGACGGCAACCTACGAGCAGTACTTC. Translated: CASSYPGTATYEQYF.

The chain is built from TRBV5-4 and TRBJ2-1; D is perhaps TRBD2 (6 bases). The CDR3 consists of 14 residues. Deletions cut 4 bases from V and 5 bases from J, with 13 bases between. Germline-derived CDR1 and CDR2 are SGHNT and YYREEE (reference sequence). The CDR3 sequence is CASSLGLADNEQFF. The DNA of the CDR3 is TGTGCCAGCAGCCTTGGATTAGCGGACAATGAGCAGTTCTTC. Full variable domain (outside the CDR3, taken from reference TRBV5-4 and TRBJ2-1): ETGVTQSPTHLIKTRGQQVTLRCSSQSGHNTVSWYQQALGQGPQFIFQYYREEENGRGNFPPRFSGLQFPNYSSELNVNALELDDSALYLCASSLGLADNEQFFGPGTRLTVL.

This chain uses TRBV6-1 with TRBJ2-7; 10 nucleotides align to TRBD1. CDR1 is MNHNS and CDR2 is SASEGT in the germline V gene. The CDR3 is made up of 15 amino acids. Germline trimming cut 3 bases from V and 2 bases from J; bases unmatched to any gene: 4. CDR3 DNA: TGTGCCAGCAGTGATGACAGGGGGCCTCCCTACGAGCAGTACTTC. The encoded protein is CASSDDRGPPYEQYF.

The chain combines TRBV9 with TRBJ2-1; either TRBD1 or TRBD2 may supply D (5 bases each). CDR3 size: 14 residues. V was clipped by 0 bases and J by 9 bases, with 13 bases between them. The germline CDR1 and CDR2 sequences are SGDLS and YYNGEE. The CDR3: CASSVDEGWSEQFF. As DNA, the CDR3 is TGTGCCAGCAGCGTAGATGAGGGGTGGAGTGAGCAGTTCTTC.

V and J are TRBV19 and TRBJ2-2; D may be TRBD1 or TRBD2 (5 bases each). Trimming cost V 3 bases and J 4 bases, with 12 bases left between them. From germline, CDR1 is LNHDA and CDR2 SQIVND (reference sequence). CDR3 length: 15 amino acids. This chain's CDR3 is CASSMSGPSTGELFF. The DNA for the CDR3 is TGTGCCAGTAGTATGTCGGGACCAAGCACCGGGGAGCTGTTTTTT. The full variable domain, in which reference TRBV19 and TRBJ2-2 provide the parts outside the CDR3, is DGGITQSPKYLFRKEGQNVTLSCEQNLNHDAMYWYRQDPGQGLRLIYYSQIVNDFQKGDIAEGYSVSREKKESFPLTVTSAQKNPTAFYLCASSMSGPSTGELFFGEGSRLTVL.

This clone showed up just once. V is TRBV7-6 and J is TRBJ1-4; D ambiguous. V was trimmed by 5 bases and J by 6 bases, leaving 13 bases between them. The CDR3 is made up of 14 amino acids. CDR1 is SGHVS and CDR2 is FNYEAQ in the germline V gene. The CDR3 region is CASSPHGRYEKLFF. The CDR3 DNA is TGTGCCAGCAGCCCCCACGGGAGGTATGAAAAACTGTTTTTT.

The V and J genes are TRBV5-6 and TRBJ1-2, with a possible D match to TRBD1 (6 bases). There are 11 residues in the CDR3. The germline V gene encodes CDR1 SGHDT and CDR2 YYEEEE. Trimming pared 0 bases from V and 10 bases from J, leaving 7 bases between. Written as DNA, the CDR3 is TGTGCCAGCAGCTTGGCAGGGGTCTACACCTTC. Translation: CASSLAGVYTF.

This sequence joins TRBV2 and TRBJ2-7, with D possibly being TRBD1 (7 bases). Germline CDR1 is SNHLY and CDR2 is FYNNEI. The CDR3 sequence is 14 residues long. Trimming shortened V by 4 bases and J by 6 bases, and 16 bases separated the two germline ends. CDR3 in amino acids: CASSAGTVGGEQYF. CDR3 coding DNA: TGTGCCAGCAGTGCCGGGACAGTGGGGGGCGAGCAGTACTTC.

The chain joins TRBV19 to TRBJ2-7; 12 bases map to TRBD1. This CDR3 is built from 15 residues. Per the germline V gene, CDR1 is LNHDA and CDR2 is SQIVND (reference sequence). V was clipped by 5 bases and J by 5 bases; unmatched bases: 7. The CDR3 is CASSSGTGGVDEQYF. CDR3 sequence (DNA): TGTGCCAGTAGTTCAGGGACAGGGGGCGTCGACGAGCAGTACTTC.

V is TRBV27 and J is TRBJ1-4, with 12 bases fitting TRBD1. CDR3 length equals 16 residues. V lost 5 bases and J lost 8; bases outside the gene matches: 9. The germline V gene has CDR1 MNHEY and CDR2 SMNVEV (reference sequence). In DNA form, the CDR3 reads TGTGCCAGCAGTGTGGGACAGGGGGCGCCCCGGGAAAAACTGTTTTTT. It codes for CASSVGQGAPREKLFF.

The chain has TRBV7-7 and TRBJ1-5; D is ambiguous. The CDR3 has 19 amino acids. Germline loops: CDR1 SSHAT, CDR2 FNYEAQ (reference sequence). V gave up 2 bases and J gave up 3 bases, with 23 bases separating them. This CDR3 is CASSLILTPAVSPNQPQHF. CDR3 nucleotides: TGTGCCAGCAGCTTAATACTGACGCCCGCAGTCAGCCCCAATCAGCCCCAGCATTTT.

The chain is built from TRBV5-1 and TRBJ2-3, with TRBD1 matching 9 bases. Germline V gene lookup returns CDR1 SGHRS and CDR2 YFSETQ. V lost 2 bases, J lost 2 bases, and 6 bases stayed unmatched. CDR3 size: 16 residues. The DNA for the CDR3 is TGCGCCAGCAGCTTAGGGGGGGACAGGGTCACAGATACGCAGTATTTT. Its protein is CASSLGGDRVTDTQYF.

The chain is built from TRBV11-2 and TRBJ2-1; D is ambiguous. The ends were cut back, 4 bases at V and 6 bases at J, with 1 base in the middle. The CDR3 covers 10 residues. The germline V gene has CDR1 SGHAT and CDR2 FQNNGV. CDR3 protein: CASSSNEQFF. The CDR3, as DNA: TGTGCCAGCAGCTCCAATGAGCAGTTCTTC.

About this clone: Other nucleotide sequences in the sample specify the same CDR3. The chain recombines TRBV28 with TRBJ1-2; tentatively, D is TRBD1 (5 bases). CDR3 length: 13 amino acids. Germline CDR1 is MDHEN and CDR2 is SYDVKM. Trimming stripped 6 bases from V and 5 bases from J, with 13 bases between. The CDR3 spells CASSPGTGYGYTF. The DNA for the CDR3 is TGTGCCAGCAGCCCTGGGACCGGGTATGGCTACACCTTC.